Listed below are T cell receptor beta chains from one sample, sequenced in a study of blood T cells in healthy people across ages. TCRdb called the 5' RACE reads again in MiXCR, with one record for every CDR3 protein. The table has 600,000 to 900,000 distinct CDR3 sequences, 20% to 30% seen once. These data were also reused for a study on T cells of mothers and their children.

The sequenced sample was blood. All receptors derive from a boy aged 5-17 years in good health. The CDR3 runs from the conserved cysteine through the conserved F or W. Fields, in order: V gene, D gene, J gene, clone size, CDR3 protein, CDR3 DNA. The D gene is left open where the match is weak. Expanded clones are given a class, and other clones once, few, many or no size at all.

V gene: TRBV5-6; D gene: .; J gene: TRBJ2-7; clone size: many; CDR3 protein: CASSLWGASSYEQYF; CDR3 DNA: TGTGCCAGCAGCTTGTGGGGAGCTAGCTCCTACGAGCAGTACTTC
V gene: TRBV28; D gene: .; J gene: TRBJ2-7; clone size: few; CDR3 protein: CASSLGETHEQYF; CDR3 DNA: TGTGCCAGCAGTTTAGGGGAAACCCACGAGCAGTACTTC
V gene: TRBV3-1; D gene: .; J gene: TRBJ2-7; clone size: many; CDR3 protein: CASSQVAGAYEQYF; CDR3 DNA: TGTGCCAGCAGCCAAGTGGCAGGGGCCTACGAGCAGTACTTC
V gene: TRBV6-1; D gene: TRBD2; J gene: TRBJ2-1; clone size: .; CDR3 protein: CASPLLERLAGVPSYNEQFF; CDR3 DNA: TGTGCCAGCCCGCTCCTGGAAAGACTAGCGGGGGTTCCCTCCTACAATGAGCAGTTCTTC
V gene: TRBV5-1; D gene: TRBD1; J gene: TRBJ2-5; clone size: few; CDR3 protein: CASSLEGAAQETQYF; CDR3 DNA: TGCGCCAGCAGCTTGGAGGGGGCGGCCCAAGAGACCCAGTACTTC
V gene: TRBV4-1; D gene: .; J gene: TRBJ1-4; clone size: .; CDR3 protein: CASSQIGINEKLFF; CDR3 DNA: TGCGCCAGCAGCCAAATAGGGATTAATGAAAAACTGTTTTTT
V gene: TRBV7-9; D gene: .; J gene: TRBJ1-6; clone size: .; CDR3 protein: CASSFPPLDSPLHF; CDR3 DNA: TGTGCCAGCAGCTTCCCTCCTTTAGATTCACCCCTCCACTTT
V gene: TRBV6-5; D gene: .; J gene: TRBJ2-1; clone size: few; CDR3 protein: CASKAGTYNEQFF; CDR3 DNA: TGTGCCAGCAAGGCGGGGACATACAATGAGCAGTTCTTC
V gene: TRBV6-1; D gene: TRBD2; J gene: TRBJ2-1; clone size: .; CDR3 protein: CASSEALSGGAFGNEQFF; CDR3 DNA: TGTGCCAGCAGTGAAGCGCTTAGCGGGGGGGCCTTTGGCAATGAGCAGTTCTTC
V gene: TRBV7-3; D gene: TRBD1; J gene: TRBJ2-6; clone size: .; CDR3 protein: CVSSRTGPGANVLTF; CDR3 DNA: TGTGTCAGCAGCAGGACAGGGCCTGGGGCTAACGTCCTGACTTTC
V gene: TRBV6-2/TRBV6-3; D gene: TRBD1; J gene: TRBJ1-4; clone size: few; CDR3 protein: CASRSSTGGREKLFF; CDR3 DNA: TGTGCCAGCAGATCCTCGACAGGGGGGCGTGAAAAACTGTTTTTT
V gene: TRBV7-9; D gene: .; J gene: TRBJ2-7; clone size: .; CDR3 protein: CASSWGDGRTYEQYF; CDR3 DNA: TGTGCCAGCAGTTGGGGGGATGGCAGAACCTACGAGCAGTACTTC
V gene: TRBV5-1; D gene: .; J gene: TRBJ1-2; clone size: few; CDR3 protein: CASSTALGGSYGYTF; CDR3 DNA: TGCGCCAGCAGCACCGCCCTGGGAGGGAGCTATGGCTACACCTTC
V gene: TRBV11-2; D gene: TRBD1; J gene: TRBJ1-2; clone size: .; CDR3 protein: CASSSKTGVGYTF; CDR3 DNA: TGTGCCAGCAGCTCAAAAACAGGGGTTGGCTACACCTTC
V gene: TRBV28; D gene: .; J gene: TRBJ1-6; clone size: .; CDR3 protein: CASRGVSYNSPLHF; CDR3 DNA: TGTGCCAGCAGGGGGGTGTCCTATAATTCACCCCTCCACTTT
V gene: TRBV7-9; D gene: TRBD1; J gene: TRBJ1-1; clone size: .; CDR3 protein: CASSLMGQGNTEAFF; CDR3 DNA: TGTGCCAGCAGCTTAATGGGACAGGGGAACACTGAAGCTTTCTTT
V gene: TRBV7-8; D gene: .; J gene: TRBJ1-1; clone size: .; CDR3 protein: CASSLGDRRYTEAFF; CDR3 DNA: TGTGCCAGCAGCTTAGGTGACAGGCGATACACTGAAGCTTTCTTT
V gene: TRBV6-5; D gene: .; J gene: TRBJ2-7; clone size: .; CDR3 protein: CASTKGLGGNYEQYF; CDR3 DNA: TGTGCCAGCACGAAGGGTTTAGGGGGGAACTACGAGCAGTACTTC
V gene: TRBV6-2/TRBV6-3; D gene: TRBD1; J gene: TRBJ2-7; clone size: .; CDR3 protein: CASSPPTGLQYF; CDR3 DNA: TGTGCCAGCAGTCCCCCGACAGGGTTACAGTACTTC
V gene: TRBV5-1; D gene: .; J gene: TRBJ2-2; clone size: .; CDR3 protein: CASRGVIGSNTGELFF; CDR3 DNA: TGCGCCAGCAGGGGCGTGATAGGATCGAACACCGGGGAGCTGTTTTTT
V gene: TRBV18; D gene: .; J gene: TRBJ2-7; clone size: few; CDR3 protein: CASSPRTPAEQYF; CDR3 DNA: TGTGCCAGCTCACCTAGAACTCCCGCTGAGCAGTACTTC
V gene: TRBV6-6; D gene: TRBD2; J gene: TRBJ2-1; clone size: .; CDR3 protein: CASSSHIAGPYNEQFF; CDR3 DNA: TGTGCCAGCAGTTCCCACATAGCGGGACCTTACAATGAGCAGTTCTTC
V gene: TRBV20-1; D gene: TRBD2; J gene: TRBJ2-5; clone size: once; CDR3 protein: CSARDPRTSEWETQYF; CDR3 DNA: TGCAGTGCTAGAGATCCTCGGACTAGCGAGTGGGAGACCCAGTACTTC
V gene: TRBV4-1; D gene: TRBD1; J gene: TRBJ1-2; clone size: once; CDR3 protein: CASSQNRLRDRGREDNGYTF; CDR3 DNA: TGCGCCAGCAGCCAAAACAGACTCCGGGACAGGGGGCGCGAGGACAATGGCTACACCTTC
V gene: TRBV18; D gene: .; J gene: TRBJ2-6; clone size: .; CDR3 protein: CASSPPGRSSGANVLTF; CDR3 DNA: TGTGCCAGCTCACCACCGGGACGTAGCTCTGGGGCCAACGTCCTGACTTTC
V gene: TRBV7-9; D gene: .; J gene: TRBJ2-5; clone size: .; CDR3 protein: CASSFLTGMETQYF; CDR3 DNA: TGTGCCAGCAGCTTTCTGACTGGGATGGAGACCCAGTACTTC
V gene: TRBV3-1; D gene: .; J gene: TRBJ2-7; clone size: .; CDR3 protein: CASSHAGDGQYF; CDR3 DNA: TGTGCCAGCAGCCACGCTGGGGACGGGCAGTACTTC
V gene: TRBV20-1; D gene: .; J gene: TRBJ2-5; clone size: few; CDR3 protein: CSAPVMGGETQYF; CDR3 DNA: TGCAGTGCCCCCGTGATGGGGGGAGAGACCCAGTACTTC
V gene: TRBV20-1; D gene: .; J gene: TRBJ1-2; clone size: few; CDR3 protein: CSAIRRRGGYTF; CDR3 DNA: TGCAGTGCTATCCGACGGAGGGGGGGCTACACCTTC
V gene: TRBV7-6; D gene: .; J gene: TRBJ2-5; clone size: few; CDR3 protein: CASSPQPGTAETQYF; CDR3 DNA: TGTGCCAGCAGCCCACAACCCGGGACTGCGGAGACCCAGTACTTC
V gene: TRBV5-1; D gene: TRBD2; J gene: TRBJ2-5; clone size: .; CDR3 protein: CASRPTSGGALEETQYF; CDR3 DNA: TGCGCCAGCAGACCGACTAGCGGGGGGGCCTTGGAGGAGACCCAGTACTTC
V gene: TRBV20-1; D gene: TRBD2; J gene: TRBJ2-5; clone size: few; CDR3 protein: CSARGLIAGENQETQYF; CDR3 DNA: TGCAGTGCTAGAGGCCTCATAGCGGGCGAGAACCAAGAGACCCAGTACTTC
V gene: TRBV6-6; D gene: .; J gene: TRBJ2-5; clone size: many; CDR3 protein: CASSTGDRQETQYF; CDR3 DNA: TGCGCCAGCAGCACTGGGGATAGACAAGAGACCCAGTACTTC
V gene: TRBV5-1; D gene: TRBD1; J gene: TRBJ1-4; clone size: .; CDR3 protein: CASSGQGASNEKLFF; CDR3 DNA: TGCGCCAGCAGCGGGCAGGGGGCCAGTAATGAAAAACTGTTTTTT
V gene: TRBV14; D gene: .; J gene: TRBJ2-1; clone size: .; CDR3 protein: CASSQNEKVYNEQFF; CDR3 DNA: TGTGCCAGCAGCCAAAATGAGAAGGTCTACAATGAGCAGTTCTTC
V gene: TRBV12-3/TRBV12-4; D gene: .; J gene: TRBJ1-2; clone size: .; CDR3 protein: CASSKDRTGRDGYTF; CDR3 DNA: TGTGCCAGCAGTAAAGACAGGACGGGTAGGGATGGCTACACCTTC
V gene: TRBV28; D gene: TRBD2; J gene: TRBJ2-1; clone size: .; CDR3 protein: CASTMGGSSYNEQFF; CDR3 DNA: TGTGCCAGCACCATGGGGGGGAGCTCCTACAATGAGCAGTTCTTC
V gene: TRBV2; D gene: TRBD1; J gene: TRBJ1-6; clone size: .; CDR3 protein: CASNLQGSGGSPLHF; CDR3 DNA: TGTGCCAGCAACTTACAGGGGAGTGGTGGATCACCCCTCCACTTT
V gene: TRBV10-1; D gene: .; J gene: TRBJ2-5; clone size: .; CDR3 protein: CASSVDKASGDQETQYF; CDR3 DNA: TGCGCCAGCAGTGTCGATAAAGCTTCGGGGGATCAAGAGACCCAGTACTTC
V gene: TRBV7-9; D gene: .; J gene: TRBJ2-5; clone size: few; CDR3 protein: CASSLEVRYTQETQYF; CDR3 DNA: TGTGCCAGCAGCTTAGAGGTCAGATATACTCAAGAGACCCAGTACTTC
V gene: TRBV20-1; D gene: .; J gene: TRBJ2-5; clone size: .; CDR3 protein: CSAYPTGRAETQYF; CDR3 DNA: TGCAGTGCTTACCCTACAGGGAGGGCGGAGACCCAGTACTTC
V gene: TRBV27; D gene: TRBD2; J gene: TRBJ2-3; clone size: few; CDR3 protein: CASSLRTSGLFTDTQYF; CDR3 DNA: TGTGCCAGCAGTTTAAGAACTAGCGGGCTTTTCACAGATACGCAGTATTTT
V gene: TRBV12-3/TRBV12-4; D gene: .; J gene: TRBJ2-7; clone size: .; CDR3 protein: CASRAGWVPSEQYF; CDR3 DNA: TGTGCCAGCAGAGCTGGGTGGGTTCCCAGCGAGCAGTACTTC
V gene: TRBV7-9; D gene: .; J gene: TRBJ2-6; clone size: few; CDR3 protein: CASSFTWDGGDSGANVLTF; CDR3 DNA: TGTGCCAGCAGCTTTACGTGGGACGGAGGAGACTCTGGGGCCAACGTCCTGACTTTC
V gene: TRBV3-1; D gene: .; J gene: TRBJ1-4; clone size: few; CDR3 protein: CASSPAGATNEKLFF; CDR3 DNA: TGTGCCAGCAGCCCAGCGGGGGCAACTAATGAAAAACTGTTTTTT
V gene: TRBV9; D gene: .; J gene: TRBJ2-7; clone size: .; CDR3 protein: CASSVGRRGNYEQYF; CDR3 DNA: TGTGCCAGCAGCGTAGGTCGGCGGGGTAACTACGAGCAGTACTTC
V gene: TRBV2; D gene: TRBD2; J gene: TRBJ2-2; clone size: .; CDR3 protein: CASSGSGVNTGELFF; CDR3 DNA: TGTGCCAGCAGTGGTAGCGGGGTGAACACCGGGGAGCTGTTTTTT
V gene: TRBV3-1; D gene: .; J gene: TRBJ1-2; clone size: few; CDR3 protein: CASSPLSGLGYGYTF; CDR3 DNA: TGTGCCAGCAGCCCGTTGTCAGGGCTCGGCTATGGCTACACCTTC
V gene: TRBV7-6; D gene: .; J gene: TRBJ2-5; clone size: many; CDR3 protein: CASSLVQGGETQYF; CDR3 DNA: TGTGCCAGCAGCTTAGTACAGGGTGGGGAGACCCAGTACTTC
V gene: TRBV12-3/TRBV12-4; D gene: TRBD1; J gene: TRBJ1-4; clone size: .; CDR3 protein: CASSPQPGQVIFNEKLFF; CDR3 DNA: TGTGCCAGCAGTCCACAACCGGGACAGGTGATATTCAATGAAAAACTGTTTTTT
V gene: TRBV20-1; D gene: .; J gene: TRBJ1-5; clone size: many; CDR3 protein: CSATGSNQPQHF; CDR3 DNA: TGCAGTGCGACGGGGAGCAATCAGCCCCAGCATTTT
V gene: TRBV7-8; D gene: .; J gene: TRBJ1-1; clone size: once; CDR3 protein: CASKDTLNTEAFF; CDR3 DNA: TGTGCCAGCAAGGACACGTTGAACACTGAAGCTTTCTTT
V gene: TRBV20-1; D gene: .; J gene: TRBJ2-7; clone size: .; CDR3 protein: CSAKTSAGQYF; CDR3 DNA: TGCAGTGCAAAGACCTCGGCTGGGCAGTACTTC
V gene: TRBV5-1; D gene: .; J gene: TRBJ1-6; clone size: .; CDR3 protein: CASSAQGGKDNSPLHF; CDR3 DNA: TGCGCCAGCAGCGCCCAGGGCGGTAAGGATAATTCACCCCTCCACTTT
V gene: TRBV27; D gene: .; J gene: TRBJ2-7; clone size: .; CDR3 protein: CASSSPTNSYEQYF; CDR3 DNA: TGTGCCAGCAGTTCCCCGACTAATTCCTACGAGCAGTACTTC